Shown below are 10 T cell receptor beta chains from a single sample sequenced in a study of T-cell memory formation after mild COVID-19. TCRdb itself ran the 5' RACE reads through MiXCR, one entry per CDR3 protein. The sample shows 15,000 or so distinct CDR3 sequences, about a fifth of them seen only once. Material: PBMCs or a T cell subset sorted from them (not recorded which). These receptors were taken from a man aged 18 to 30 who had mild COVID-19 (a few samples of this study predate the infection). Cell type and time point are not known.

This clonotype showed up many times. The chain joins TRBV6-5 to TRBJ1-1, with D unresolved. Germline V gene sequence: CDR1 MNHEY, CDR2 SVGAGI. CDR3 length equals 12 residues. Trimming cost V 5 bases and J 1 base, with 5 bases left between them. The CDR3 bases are TGTGCCAGCAGTCCAGGGAACACTGAAGCTTTCTTT. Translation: CASSPGNTEAFF.

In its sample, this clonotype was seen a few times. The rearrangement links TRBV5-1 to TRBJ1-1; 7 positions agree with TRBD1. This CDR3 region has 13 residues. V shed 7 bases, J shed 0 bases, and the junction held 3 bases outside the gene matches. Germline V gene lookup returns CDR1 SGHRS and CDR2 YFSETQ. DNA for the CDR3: TGCGCCAGCTCCGACAGGGTGAACACTGAAGCTTTCTTT. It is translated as CASSDRVNTEAFF.

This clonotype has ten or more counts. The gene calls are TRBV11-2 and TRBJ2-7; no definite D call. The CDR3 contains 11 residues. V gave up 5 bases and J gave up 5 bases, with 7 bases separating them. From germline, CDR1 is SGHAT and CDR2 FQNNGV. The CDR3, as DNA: TGTGCCAGCAGCCTTCTGGACGAGCAGTACTTC. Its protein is CASSLLDEQYF.

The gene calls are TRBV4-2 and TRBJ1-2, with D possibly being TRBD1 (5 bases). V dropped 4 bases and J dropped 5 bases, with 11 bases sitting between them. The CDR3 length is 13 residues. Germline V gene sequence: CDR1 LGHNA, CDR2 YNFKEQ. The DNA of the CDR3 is TGTGCCAGCAGCCCAGGGAAGGGGTATGGCTACACCTTC. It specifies CASSPGKGYGYTF.

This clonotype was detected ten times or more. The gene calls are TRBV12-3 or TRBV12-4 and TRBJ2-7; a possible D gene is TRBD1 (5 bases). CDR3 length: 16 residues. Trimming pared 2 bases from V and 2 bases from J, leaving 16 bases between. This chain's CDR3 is CASSLSPPRVPYEQYF. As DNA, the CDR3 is TGTGCCAGCAGTTTATCTCCGCCCAGGGTCCCCTACGAGCAGTACTTC.

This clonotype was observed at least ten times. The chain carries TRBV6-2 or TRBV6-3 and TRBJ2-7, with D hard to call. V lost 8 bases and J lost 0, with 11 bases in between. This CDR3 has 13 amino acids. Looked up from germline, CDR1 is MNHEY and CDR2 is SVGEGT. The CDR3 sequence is CASLDWNSYEQYV. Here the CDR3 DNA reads TGTGCCAGCCTTGACTGGAACTCCTACGAGCAGTACGTC.

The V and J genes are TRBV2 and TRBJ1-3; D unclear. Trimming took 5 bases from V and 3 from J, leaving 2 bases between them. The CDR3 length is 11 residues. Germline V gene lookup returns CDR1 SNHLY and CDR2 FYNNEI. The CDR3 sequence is CASSYGNTIYF. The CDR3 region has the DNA TGTGCCAGCAGTTATGGAAACACCATATATTTT.

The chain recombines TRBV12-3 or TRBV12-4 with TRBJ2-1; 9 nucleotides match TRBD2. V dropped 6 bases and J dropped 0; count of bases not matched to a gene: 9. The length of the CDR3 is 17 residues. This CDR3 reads CASSLAVAGVSYNEQFF. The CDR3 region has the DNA TGTGCCAGCAGCCTCGCGGTAGCGGGAGTCTCCTACAATGAGCAGTTCTTC.

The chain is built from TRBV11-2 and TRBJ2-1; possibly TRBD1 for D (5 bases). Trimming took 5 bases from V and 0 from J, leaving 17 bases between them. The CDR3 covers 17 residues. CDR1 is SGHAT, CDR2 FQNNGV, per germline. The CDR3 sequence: CASSPIGRASSYNEQFF. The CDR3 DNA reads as TGTGCCAGCAGCCCCATCGGCAGGGCCAGCTCCTACAATGAGCAGTTCTTC.

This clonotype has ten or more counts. CDR3 nucleotide sequence: TGTGCCAGCAGTACCCTGGCGGGGGGGCCAGATACGCAGTATTTT. This encodes CASSTLAGGPDTQYF. This chain uses TRBV25-1 with TRBJ2-3; 9 bases line up with TRBD2. There are 15 residues in the CDR3. Germline lookup yields CDR1 MGHDK and CDR2 SYGVNS. The trim removed 5 bases at V and 4 bases at J, leaving 7 bases unmatched.